The 11 T cell receptor beta chains in this list originate from one sample, sequenced in a study of siplizumab effects on memory and regulatory T cells (dated by TCRdb to between 2018 and 2021). The library was generated by the immunoSEQ multiplex PCR assay. In TCRdb, the immuneACCESS table is reduced to in-frame sequences with V and J assigned. These tables do not hold every clone; where another copy was compared, an unresolved V gene accounts for under half, and the others remain unexplained. Within this sample are 100,000 to 120,000 clones, with approximately 92% of them counted one time only. The ten top clones hold 1.3% of the sample. Sequencing input: CD4+ T cells sorted from blood. The origin of the receptors is a human donor in good health.

In this sample, this clone turned up once. In DNA, the CDR3 is TGTGCCAGCAGCCCCTCGACAGGCATGAACACTGAAGCTTTCTTT. It codes for CASSPSTGMNTEAFF. This chain joins TRBV11-1 and TRBJ1-1, with D possibly matching TRBD1 (6 bases). CDR3 size: 15 residues. V lost 5 bases to trimming and J lost 0 bases, with 13 bases between them. Germline V lookup: CDR1 SGHAT, CDR2 FQDESV (reference sequence).

The chain combines TRBV5-6 with TRBJ1-1; possibly TRBD1 for D (5 bases). The germline gives CDR1 SGHDT, CDR2 YYEEEE. CDR3 size: 17 residues. Trimming removed 4 bases at V and 5 bases at J, with 24 bases between. As DNA, the CDR3 is TGTGCCAGCAGCCCCAGGACACCCGTCTTGAGAAATACTGAAGCTTTCTTT. Amino acids: CASSPRTPVLRNTEAFF. Filled out from reference TRBV5-6 and TRBJ1-1, the complete variable domain reads DAGVTQSPTHLIKTRGQQVTLRCSPKSGHDTVSWYQQALGQGPQFIFQYYEEEERQRGNFPDRFSGHQFPNYSSELNVNALLLGDSALYLCASSPRTPVLRNTEAFFGQGTRLTVV.

The chain employs TRBV5-1 and TRBJ1-3; D is unresolved. CDR1 and CDR2 (germline): SGHRS, YFSETQ. Trimming removed 0 bases from V and 0 bases from J, with 7 bases in between. This CDR3 is 15 amino acids long. The DNA of the CDR3 is TGCGCCAGCAGCTTGGATGGCATCTCTGGAAACACCATATATTTT. It is translated as CASSLDGISGNTIYF.

The chain has TRBV29-1 and TRBJ1-5, with a weak D call TRBD1 (5 bases). The CDR3 contains 13 residues. Germline V gene data show CDR1 as SQVTM and CDR2 as ANQGSEA. V was clipped by 3 bases and J by 2 bases, with 8 bases between them. The CDR3 DNA reads as TGCAGCGTTGATCTGGGGCGCAATCAGCCCCAGCATTTT. Encoded protein: CSVDLGRNQPQHF.

The V gene is TRBV9, the J gene TRBJ2-3, with 7 bases aligning to TRBD2. V dropped 0 bases and J dropped 1; count of bases not matched to a gene: 2. Looked up from germline, CDR1 is SGDLS and CDR2 is YYNGEE. CDR3 length: 15 residues. This CDR3 reads CASSVASGGTDTQYF. For the CDR3, the DNA is TGTGCCAGCAGCGTAGCAAGCGGGGGCACAGATACGCAGTATTTT.

The V gene is TRBV11-1, the J gene TRBJ1-1; D gene ambiguous. The V gene lost 5 bases and the J gene lost 3 bases, with 4 bases spanning the gap. Germline loops: CDR1 SGHAT, CDR2 FQDESV (reference sequence). The CDR3 length is 11 residues. CDR3 DNA sequence: TGTGCCAGCAGCCAACACACTGAAGCTTTCTTT. Translating it yields CASSQHTEAFF.

V gene TRBV5-4 combines with J gene TRBJ1-1; D may be TRBD1 (5 bases). Between the trimmed V and J ends, which lost 9 bases and 1 base, there was a span of 13 bases. This CDR3 has 13 amino acids. Germline CDR1 and CDR2: SGHNT and YYREEE (reference sequence). As DNA, the CDR3 is TGTGCCACCAAGAACGACAGGAACACTGAAGCTTTCTTT. It codes for CATKNDRNTEAFF. The full variable domain, in which reference TRBV5-4 and TRBJ1-1 provide the parts outside the CDR3, is ETGVTQSPTHLIKTRGQQVTLRCSSQSGHNTVSWYQQALGQGPQFIFQYYREEENGRGNFPPRFSGLQFPNYSSELNVNALELDDSALYLCATKNDRNTEAFFGQGTRLTVV.

The chain uses TRBV7-6 and TRBJ2-2; D uncertain. From germline, CDR1 is SGHVS and CDR2 FNYEAQ. The CDR3 runs to 15 residues. Deletions cut 5 bases from V and 2 bases from J, with 12 bases between. CDR3: CASSEGNLNTGELFF. CDR3 DNA: TGTGCCAGCAGCGAAGGGAACCTAAACACCGGGGAGCTGTTTTTT. The whole variable domain, remainder taken from reference TRBV7-6 and TRBJ2-2, is GAGVSQSPRYKVTKRGQDVALRCDPISGHVSLYWYRQALGQGPEFLTYFNYEAQQDKSGLPNDRFSAERPEGSISTLTIQRTEQRDSAMYRCASSEGNLNTGELFFGEGSRLTVL.

The chain is built from TRBV25-1 and TRBJ2-3, with a possible D match to TRBD2 (6 bases). Trimming left V 5 bases short and J 2 bases short, with 14 bases between. This CDR3 spans 15 amino acids. Germline V gives CDR1 MGHDK, CDR2 SYGVNS. DNA for the CDR3: TGTGCCAGCAGTAGTTCGCGGGAAAACACAGATACGCAGTATTTT. It codes for CASSSSRENTDTQYF. Using reference TRBV25-1 and TRBJ2-3 for the parts outside the CDR3, the full variable domain is EADIYQTPRYLVIGTGKKITLECSQTMGHDKMYWYQQDPGMELHLIHYSYGVNSTEKGDLSSESTVSRIRTEHFPLTLESARPSHTSQYLCASSSSRENTDTQYFGPGTRLTVL.

The CDR3 sequence is CASSQLVIGAKGGYTF. The CDR3 nucleotides are TGTGCCAGCAGCCAGCTCGTAATCGGGGCGAAAGGTGGCTACACCTTC. The chain is built from TRBV28 and TRBJ1-2; perhaps TRBD1 as D (5 bases). The length of the CDR3 is 16 residues. In germline, CDR1 is MDHEN, CDR2 SYDVKM. Trimming left V 6 bases short and J 7 bases short, with 24 bases between.

This rearrangement joins TRBV7-2 to TRBJ1-1; D is undetermined. There are 13 residues in the CDR3. The germline V gene encodes CDR1 SGHTA and CDR2 FQGNSA. Trimming pared 5 bases from V and 1 base from J, leaving 8 bases between. CDR3 in amino acids: CASSSTWNTEAFF. In DNA, the CDR3 is TGTGCCAGCAGCAGTACCTGGAACACTGAAGCTTTCTTT.